These 25 T cell receptor beta chains were sequenced from one sample in a study of cytomegalovirus exposure and HLA in healthy donors. PCR amplification relied on 60 Vbeta primers (plus 13 Jbeta primers). Clones were read by immunoSEQ multiplex PCR, and TCRdb kept only the in-frame ones, dropping some. Counted here are roughly 110,000 clones, 55% to 65% occurring once; the ten biggest clones make up about 2.2%. Sequencing was carried out using PBMCs. These receptors were obtained from a woman aged 30 to 39 in good health and CMV-seronegative.

Regarding this clone: The germline gene is not matched at one end of the junction; a read error may be the cause. The chain uses TRBV5-8 and TRBJ2-3; TRBD1 agrees at 7 bases. This CDR3 is built from 16 residues. Germline values: CDR1 SGHTS, CDR2 YDEGEE. The CDR3 loop is CASSPESYRGTDTQYF. For the CDR3, the DNA is TGTGCCAGCAGCCCCGAATCGTACAGGGGCACGGATACGCAGTATTTT.

The rearrangement links TRBV6-1 to TRBJ1-1; TRBD1 might be the D (5 bases). CDR3 length equals 14 residues. V was clipped by 2 bases and J by 1 base, with 8 bases between them. Germline V gene sequence: CDR1 MNHNS, CDR2 SASEGT. In DNA, the CDR3 is TGTGCCAGCAGTGAATGGGGGGGGAACACTGAAGCTTTCTTT. Its translation is CASSEWGGNTEAFF.

The chain recombines TRBV10-1 with TRBJ2-5; no firm D call. The closer fit of TRBJ2-7 to the DNA end suggests the J call may be wrong. The CDR3 sequence is 12 residues long. Germline V CDR1 and CDR2: WNHNN, SYGVQD (reference sequence). CDR3 bases: TGCGCCAGCAGTGAGTCGAGCGACGAGCAGTACTTC. It translates to CASSESSDEQYF.

The V call is TRBV5-6, the J call TRBJ2-3; 12 nucleotides line up with TRBD2. CDR3 length equals 17 residues. Germline values: CDR1 SGHDT, CDR2 YYEEEE. V lost 2 bases and J lost 2; bases outside the gene matches: 6. Here the CDR3 reads CASSFTSGRFNTDTQYF. In nucleotides, the CDR3 is TGTGCCAGCAGCTTTACTAGCGGGAGGTTTAACACAGATACGCAGTATTTT.

This chain joins TRBV11-3 and TRBJ2-5; 8 nucleotides match TRBD1. The CDR3 loop spans 13 amino acids. CDR1 is SGHNT and CDR2 is YENEEA in the germline V gene. The V gene end was trimmed by 3 bases and the J gene end by 4 bases; junction bases not matched to a gene: 1. The CDR3 region is CASSFDRGETQYF. CDR3 sequence (DNA): TGTGCCAGCAGCTTTGACAGGGGAGAGACCCAGTACTTC. The full variable domain, completed using reference TRBV11-3 and TRBJ2-5, is EAGVVQSPRYKIIEKKQPVAFWCNPISGHNTLYWYLQNLGQGPELLIRYENEEAVDDSQLPKDRFSAERLKGVDSTLKIQPAELGDSAVYLCASSFDRGETQYFGPGTRLLVL.

This chain uses TRBV7-9 with TRBJ1-2; D is possibly TRBD1 (6 bases). Looked up from germline, CDR1 is SEHNR and CDR2 is FQNEAQ (reference sequence). The CDR3 extends over 14 amino acids. The V end was cut by 4 bases, the J end by 4 bases, with 13 bases between. CDR3 sequence (DNA): TGTGCCAGCAGCTCTCAGGGGTATGGCTATGGCTACACCTTC. The encoded protein is CASSSQGYGYGYTF.

The chain is built from TRBV5-6 and TRBJ2-2; tentatively, D is TRBD1 (6 bases). Germline V CDR1 and CDR2: SGHDT, YYEEEE. The CDR3 has 16 residues. V was shortened by 0 bases and J by 6 bases, with 15 bases between the two germline ends. CDR3 in DNA: TGTGCCAGCAGCTTGGGAGCAGGGGCTACCGCCGGGGAGCTGTTTTTT. It translates to CASSLGAGATAGELFF.

V gene TRBV5-4 combines with J gene TRBJ2-7; 13 nucleotides line up with TRBD2. This CDR3 region has 18 residues. J was trimmed by 2 bases and V by 0 bases; bases with no gene match: 8. Germline V gene lookup returns CDR1 SGHNT and CDR2 YYREEE (reference sequence). The CDR3 coding sequence is TGTGCCAGCAGCTTGGGGGGACTAGCGGGAACCATTACCTACGAGCAGTACTTC. This codes for CASSLGGLAGTITYEQYF.

The gene calls are TRBV7-3 and TRBJ2-3; TRBD2 aligns across 8 bases. Germline assignment: CDR1 SGHTA and CDR2 FQGTGA. V gave up 5 bases and J gave up 2 bases; unmatched junction bases: 6. The CDR3 runs 15 residues. The CDR3 DNA is TGTGCCAGCAGCGTCTCGACTAGCGTCACAGATACGCAGTATTTT. Amino acids: CASSVSTSVTDTQYF.

V gene TRBV5-1 combines with J gene TRBJ2-5; 10 nucleotides agree with TRBD2. The J call could be wrong; TRBJ2-7 is a better fit for the DNA end. CDR1 and CDR2 from the germline V gene are SGHRS and YFSETQ. The CDR3 sequence is 17 residues long. The CDR3 protein is CASSLAGLADIGYEQYF. DNA for the CDR3: TGCGCCAGCAGCTTGGCTGGACTAGCGGATATCGGCTACGAGCAGTACTTC.

This clone was detected only a few times. The chain carries TRBV13 and TRBJ1-1; D not resolved. V was cut by 6 bases and J by 0 bases, with 14 bases left in between. Germline values: CDR1 PRHDT, CDR2 FYEKMQ (reference sequence). The CDR3 length is 15 residues. The CDR3 DNA reads as TGTGCCAGCAGAGAAGGAGGACGGATGAACACTGAAGCTTTCTTT. This sequence encodes CASREGGRMNTEAFF.

The chain carries TRBV19 and TRBJ2-7; 8 bases match TRBD1. This CDR3 contains 14 residues. CDR1 is LNHDA, CDR2 SQIVND, per germline (reference sequence). Trimming at V came to 6 bases and at J to 2 bases, leaving 6 bases not matched to a gene. CDR3 in DNA: TGTGCCAGTAGCTTCCCGGGACAGGCCTACGAGCAGTACTTC. Amino acid sequence: CASSFPGQAYEQYF.

The chain has TRBV28 and TRBJ2-7; 8 bases fit TRBD1. Germline values: CDR1 MDHEN, CDR2 SYDVKM. This CDR3 has 15 amino acids. Trimming at V came to 6 bases and at J to 3 bases, leaving 10 bases not matched to a gene. DNA for the CDR3: TGTGCCAGCAGCCATACCGACAGGGGTGTCTACGAGCAGTACTTC. This gives the protein CASSHTDRGVYEQYF.

The rearrangement links TRBV2 to TRBJ2-3; unclear D gene. The germline V gene has CDR1 SNHLY and CDR2 FYNNEI. V shed 1 base and J shed 2 bases, with 4 bases lying between them. There are 13 residues in the CDR3. CDR3 nucleotides: TGTGCCAGCAGTGAAGATCTCACAGATACGCAGTATTTT. It encodes CASSEDLTDTQYF.

This chain joins TRBV28 and TRBJ2-5, with TRBD1 as a possible D gene (6 bases). This CDR3 comprises 13 residues. The V gene lost 3 bases and the J gene lost 2 bases, with 7 bases spanning the gap. The germline V gene encodes CDR1 MDHEN and CDR2 SYDVKM. The CDR3 nucleotides read TGTGCCAGCAGTTTGGACAGACAAGAGACCCAGTACTTC. It encodes CASSLDRQETQYF.

The sample holds a few counts of this clone. The chain recombines TRBV7-9 with TRBJ1-4, with a possible D match to TRBD1 (5 bases). V gave up 5 bases and J gave up 5 bases, with 15 bases separating them. Germline CDR1 SEHNR, CDR2 FQNEAQ (reference sequence). There are 15 residues in the CDR3. Here the CDR3 DNA reads TGTGCCAGCAGCCCCCAAGGAGGGGAGAATGAAAAACTGTTTTTT. Protein: CASSPQGGENEKLFF.

The chain is built from TRBV9 and TRBJ2-1, with D possibly being TRBD2 (6 bases). The CDR3 is 18 residues long. Germline CDR1 and CDR2: SGDLS and YYNGEE. The germline V and J ends were trimmed by 2 bases and 0 bases, with 18 bases remaining between them. The CDR3 loop reads CASSVGLSNRFSYNEQFF. The CDR3 nucleotides are TGTGCCAGCAGCGTTGGACTATCTAACCGGTTCTCCTACAATGAGCAGTTCTTC.

This clone was picked up a small number of times. V and J are TRBV7-6 and TRBJ2-1; TRBD2 matches at 11 bases. With 5 bases clipped from V and 6 bases from J, the junction kept 6 bases outside the gene matches. The CDR3 contains 15 residues. Germline CDR1 is SGHVS and CDR2 is FNYEAQ. The CDR3 spells CASSLGTSGLNEQFF. In nucleotides, the CDR3 is TGTGCCAGCAGCCTCGGGACTAGCGGCCTCAATGAGCAGTTCTTC.

The CDR3 loop reads CAISESGIDRGISGELFF. In DNA, the CDR3 is TGTGCCATCAGTGAGTCGGGCATCGACAGGGGAATTTCCGGGGAGCTGTTTTTT. This chain uses TRBV10-3 with TRBJ2-2; 8 nucleotides agree with TRBD1. The germline CDR1 and CDR2 sequences are ENHRY and SYGVKD. The CDR3 contains 18 residues. The ends lost 0 bases at V and 6 bases at J; junction bases unmatched: 12.

A few counts support this clone. The rearrangement uses TRBV11-3 and TRBJ1-1; D is perhaps TRBD1 (5 bases). CDR1 SGHNT and CDR2 YENEEA come from the germline V gene. The ends were cut back, 5 bases at V and 13 bases at J, with 20 bases in the middle. CDR3 size: 13 residues. The DNA for the CDR3 is TGTGCCAGCAGCGTGAACAGGCTTGGAAAGGTTTTCTTT. As protein: CASSVNRLGKVFF.

The V call is TRBV18, the J call TRBJ1-2, with D hard to call. Germline-derived CDR1 and CDR2 are KGHSH and LQKENI. Deletions cut 4 bases from V and 6 bases from J, with 9 bases between. The length of the CDR3 is 12 residues. Written as DNA, the CDR3 is TGTGCCAGCTCACAACGACATGATGGCTACACCTTC. This gives the protein CASSQRHDGYTF. The complete variable domain, with remaining parts taken from reference TRBV18 and TRBJ1-2, reads NAGVMQNPRHLVRRRGQEARLRCSPMKGHSHVYWYRQLPEEGLKFMVYLQKENIIDESGMPKERFSAEFPKEGPSILRIQQVVRGDSAAYFCASSQRHDGYTFGSGTRLTVV.

The chain is built from TRBV20-1 and TRBJ2-5; D call uncertain. Germline CDR1 reads DFQATT; CDR2 reads SNEGSKA (reference sequence). Between the trimmed V and J ends, which lost 3 bases and 5 bases, there was a span of 4 bases. The CDR3 sequence is 10 residues long. In nucleotides, the CDR3 is TGCAGTGCTAGGGAGGAGACCCAGTACTTC. Amino acids: CSAREETQYF.

The rearrangement uses TRBV9 and TRBJ2-5, with 10 bases matching TRBD1. Germline-derived CDR1 and CDR2 are SGDLS and YYNGEE. The CDR3 contains 15 residues. With V trimmed by 0 bases and J by 4 bases, 3 bases remained unmatched. The CDR3 region has the DNA TGTGCCAGCAGCGTAGTCGGGACAGGGGTAGAGACCCAGTACTTC. Its protein product is CASSVVGTGVETQYF.

The CDR3 bases are TGTGCCAGCAGCGCTACTAGCGGGGTTTACAATGAGCAGTTCTTC. This codes for CASSATSGVYNEQFF. V usage is TRBV7-2 and J usage is TRBJ2-1, with 10 bases matching TRBD2. The CDR3 consists of 15 residues. Germline V gene sequence: CDR1 SGHTA, CDR2 FQGNSA. Germline trimming cut 5 bases from V and 4 bases from J; bases unmatched to any gene: 5.

This chain links TRBV5-4 with TRBJ2-5; 8 bases line up with TRBD2. V dropped 6 bases and J dropped 5; count of bases not matched to a gene: 9. The CDR3 has 14 residues. Germline assignment: CDR1 SGHNT and CDR2 YYREEE (reference sequence). DNA of the CDR3: TGTGCCAGCACCAAAGCGGGAGTAGAGGAGACCCAGTACTTC. As protein: CASTKAGVEETQYF.